The clone carrying this T cell receptor (beta chain) was counted between two and nine times. Unique molecular identifiers were used to barcode this TCRbeta library. TCRdb analysed the PCR reads with MiXCR anew, one entry per CDR3 protein. The sample contains around 960,000 distinct CDR3 sequences, about 31% of which appear only once. The V and J ends lost 4 bases and 5 bases respectively, with 12 bases between them. The CDR3 sequence is 13 residues long. Germline V gene lookup returns CDR1 SGHRS and CDR2 YFSETQ. The sample comes from a study of T-cell reconstitution after alpha-beta-depleted transplantation in children.

Here the sequenced sample was PBMCs, mostly from graft donor cells, taken 360 days after TCRalphabeta/CD19-depleted stem cell transplant. The rearrangement uses TRBV5-1 and TRBJ2-5, with D perhaps given as TRBD1 or TRBD2 (6 bases each). The origin of this receptor is a boy in the first two years of life who had a stem cell transplant for SCID, so the T cells may come from the graft donor. The CDR3 nucleotides are TGCGCCAGCAGCACCGGGGGCGGGGAGACCCAGTACTTC. As protein: CASSTGGGETQYF.